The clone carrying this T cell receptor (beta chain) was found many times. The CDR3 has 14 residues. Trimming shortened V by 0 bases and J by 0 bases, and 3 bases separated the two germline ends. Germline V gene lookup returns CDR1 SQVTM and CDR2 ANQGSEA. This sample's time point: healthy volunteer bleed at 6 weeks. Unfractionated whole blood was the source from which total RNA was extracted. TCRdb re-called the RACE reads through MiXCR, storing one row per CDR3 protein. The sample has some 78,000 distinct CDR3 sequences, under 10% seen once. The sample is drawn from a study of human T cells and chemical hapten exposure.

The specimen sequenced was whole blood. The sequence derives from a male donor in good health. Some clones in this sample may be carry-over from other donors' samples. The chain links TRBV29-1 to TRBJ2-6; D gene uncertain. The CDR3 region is CSVEDNSGANVLTF. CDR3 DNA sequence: TGCAGCGTTGAAGACAACTCTGGGGCCAACGTCCTGACTTTC.